Below, 21 T cell receptor beta chains from the same sample are listed, as sequenced in a study of blood T cell repertoires in COVID-19. Only in-frame clones appear in the TCRdb table, and some are missing; sequencing was by immunoSEQ multiplex PCR. The sample has over 200,000 clones; less than 90% are singletons. The sequencing input was peripheral blood. These receptors were taken from a man aged 40-49 years with active or convalescent COVID-19.

The CDR3 DNA sequence: TGTGCCAGCAGTAGCCCGGGGGGGGCGCTCACCGGGGAGCTGTTTTTT. Protein product: CASSSPGGALTGELFF. This sequence joins TRBV27 and TRBJ2-2, with TRBD2 matching 8 bases. Germline values: CDR1 MNHEY, CDR2 SMNVEV (reference sequence). Trimming took 5 bases from V and 4 from J; bases not matched to a gene: 9. The CDR3 totals 16 residues.

The genes are TRBV6-7 and TRBJ2-1; TRBD2 agrees at 13 bases. TRBV6-7 is placed among ORFs of uncertain function. V dropped 2 bases and J dropped 7; count of bases not matched to a gene: 17. The CDR3 has 20 residues. In nucleotides, the CDR3 is TGTGCCAGCAGTTACACTTGGACTAGCGGGGGTCACCCGACAAAAAATGAGCAGTTCTTC. It is translated as CASSYTWTSGGHPTKNEQFF.

This sequence joins TRBV11-3 and TRBJ2-1; 8 bases are shared with TRBD2. The germline CDR1 and CDR2 sequences are SGHNT and YENEEA. V lost 1 base to trimming and J lost 4 bases; unmatched junction nucleotides: 9. The CDR3 is made up of 17 amino acids. This CDR3 is CASSLAAGGGPYNEQFF. The CDR3 DNA is TGTGCCAGCAGCTTAGCCGCCGGGGGGGGGCCTTACAATGAGCAGTTCTTC.

V and J are TRBV25-1 and TRBJ1-4, with 9 bases matching TRBD1. V dropped 3 bases and J dropped 3; count of bases not matched to a gene: 2. The CDR3 runs 15 residues. Germline CDR1 reads MGHDK; CDR2 reads SYGVNS. The CDR3 loop is CASSDRQGANEKLFF. CDR3 nucleotide sequence: TGTGCCAGCAGTGACCGACAGGGGGCTAATGAAAAACTGTTTTTT.

The chain joins TRBV3-1 (or the pseudogene TRBV3-2) to TRBJ1-1; weak D call: TRBD1 (6 bases). The germline V gene encodes CDR1 LGHDT and CDR2 YNNKEL (reference sequence). V lost 0 bases and J lost 4, with 30 bases in between. This CDR3 contains 21 residues. CDR3 DNA: TGTGCCAGCAGCCAAGATCCCTTTCGGTCGGGGGGCATACAGGTGCCCACTGAAGCTTTCTTT. Its translation is CASSQDPFRSGGIQVPTEAFF.

The V gene is TRBV4-1, the J gene TRBJ2-7; a weak D match, TRBD1 (6 bases). CDR3 size: 16 residues. Trimming took off 0 bases at V and 0 bases at J, with 12 bases between the two ends. CDR1 is MGHRA, CDR2 YSYEKL, per germline. The CDR3 DNA reads TGCGCCAGCAGCCAAGATCGGACAGCCCGCTCCTACGAGCAGTACTTC. It yields the protein CASSQDRTARSYEQYF.

This chain's CDR3 is CASSLMASGGITGELFF. CDR3 nucleotide sequence: TGCGCCAGCAGCTTGATGGCTAGCGGGGGGATCACCGGGGAGCTGTTTTTT. The chain employs TRBV5-1 and TRBJ2-2, with 11 bases identical to TRBD2. Per germline, CDR1 SGHRS and CDR2 YFSETQ. The ends lost 1 base at V and 4 bases at J; junction bases unmatched: 6. CDR3 size: 17 residues.

Here the CDR3 reads CASSFQVAYQFF. The CDR3 DNA is TGTGCCAGCAGTTTTCAGGTAGCGTACCAGTTCTTC. The chain recombines TRBV12-3 or TRBV12-4 with TRBJ2-1; tentative D call: TRBD2 (5 bases). V lost 3 bases and J lost 13, with 13 bases in between. The CDR3 runs 12 residues.

The chain uses TRBV7-2 and TRBJ2-3; 12 nucleotides align to TRBD2. This CDR3 has 17 amino acids. Germline trimming cut 2 bases from V and 5 bases from J; bases unmatched to any gene: 8. Germline-derived CDR1 and CDR2 are SGHTA and FQGNSA. The CDR3 bases are TGTGCCAGCAGCTTAAGGGCTAGCGGGGGGGCCAAAGATACGCAGTATTTT. It codes for CASSLRASGGAKDTQYF.

This sequence joins TRBV5-1 and TRBJ2-2; D is perhaps TRBD1 (6 bases). V was clipped by 4 bases and J by 0 bases, with 13 bases between them. The CDR3 is made up of 16 amino acids. The germline V gene has CDR1 SGHRS and CDR2 YFSETQ. The CDR3 DNA sequence: TGCGCCAGCAGCCCGCACAGGGATGCGAACACCGGGGAGCTGTTTTTT. This translates into CASSPHRDANTGELFF.

V and J are TRBV5-6 and TRBJ2-2; the D is unclear. V lost 0 bases to trimming and J lost 4 bases, with 13 bases between them. Germline CDR1 and CDR2: SGHDT and YYEEEE. This CDR3 is built from 16 residues. CDR3 residues: CASSLVPQSSTGELFF. CDR3 in DNA: TGTGCCAGCAGCTTGGTCCCCCAGTCCAGCACCGGGGAGCTGTTTTTT.

The genes are TRBV6-5 and TRBJ1-2; 8 nucleotides agree with TRBD1. With 6 bases clipped from V and 5 bases from J, the junction kept 8 bases outside the gene matches. Per the germline V gene, CDR1 is MNHEY and CDR2 is SVGAGI. The length of the CDR3 is 14 residues. The DNA of the CDR3 is TGTGCCAGCAGGAGGACAGGGAGTAGTTATGGCTACACCTTC. Protein product: CASRRTGSSYGYTF.

The V and J genes are TRBV5-1 and TRBJ2-1, with D tentatively TRBD1 (5 bases). Trimming took 1 base from V and 0 from J, leaving 8 bases between them. CDR1 and CDR2 from the germline V gene are SGHRS and YFSETQ. This CDR3 spans 15 amino acids. The DNA of the CDR3 is TGCGCCAGCAGCTTGCAGGGTAGCTCCTACAATGAGCAGTTCTTC. Residues: CASSLQGSSYNEQFF.

This clone was counted a single time. This chain joins TRBV27 and TRBJ1-2, with D hard to call. This CDR3 region has 14 residues. CDR1 and CDR2 from the germline V gene are MNHEY and SMNVEV (reference sequence). V was shortened by 3 bases and J by 4 bases, with 12 bases between the two germline ends. As DNA, the CDR3 is TGTGCCAGCAGTTTTAGGCGGCCTCGCTATGGCTACACCTTC. Its protein is CASSFRRPRYGYTF.

V gene TRBV29-1 combines with J gene TRBJ1-1, with TRBD1 matching over 7 bases. The length of the CDR3 is 15 residues. Unmatched junction bases numbered 10, after V lost 1 base and J lost 5 bases. Germline V gene lookup returns CDR1 SQVTM and CDR2 ANQGSEA. The CDR3 reads CSVEAWRQGETEAFF. The CDR3 bases are TGCAGCGTTGAAGCGTGGAGACAGGGCGAGACTGAAGCTTTCTTT.

J is TRBJ1-5 and V is TRBV9; unclear D gene. The V gene lost 5 bases and the J gene lost 2 bases, with 14 bases spanning the gap. The germline V gene has CDR1 SGDLS and CDR2 YYNGEE. The CDR3 length is 15 residues. The CDR3 DNA sequence: TGTGCCAGCAGTCCGGGGAGGGCGCGCAATCAGCCCCAGCATTTT. Encoded protein: CASSPGRARNQPQHF. Full variable domain (missing parts from reference TRBV9 and TRBJ1-5): DSGVTQTPKHLITATGQRVTLRCSPRSGDLSVYWYQQSLDQGLQFLIQYYNGEERAKGNILERFSAQQFPDLHSELNLSSLELGDSALYFCASSPGRARNQPQHFGDGTRLSIL.

This clone has a handful of counts. The V call is TRBV5-1, the J call TRBJ1-4; D not certain. The CDR3 contains 13 residues. The germline CDR1 and CDR2 sequences are SGHRS and YFSETQ. Trimming shortened V by 4 bases and J by 6 bases, and 10 bases separated the two germline ends. The CDR3 DNA is TGCGCCAGCAGCCCCGCCGGGTATGAAAAACTGTTTTTT. Protein product: CASSPAGYEKLFF.

The gene calls are TRBV5-1 and TRBJ2-2, with D perhaps TRBD2 (5 bases). The CDR3 runs to 13 residues. Germline-derived CDR1 and CDR2 are SGHRS and YFSETQ. The V end lost 1 base, the J end lost 5 bases, and 6 bases lay between the germline ends. CDR3: CASSLRETGELFF. CDR3 in DNA: TGCGCCAGCAGCTTGCGGGAAACCGGGGAGCTGTTTTTT.

The genes are TRBV30 and TRBJ1-5, with TRBD1 identical over 9 bases. CDR1 is GTSNPN, CDR2 SVGIG, per germline (reference sequence). With 1 base clipped from V and 4 bases from J, the junction kept 5 bases outside the gene matches. The CDR3 consists of 15 residues. For the CDR3, the DNA is TGTGCCTGGAGTGGGGGACAGGGCTGGAATCAGCCCCAGCATTTT. Its protein product is CAWSGGQGWNQPQHF.

V gene TRBV28 combines with J gene TRBJ1-5; TRBD1 matches at 7 bases. The germline CDR1 and CDR2 sequences are MDHEN and SYDVKM. The CDR3 is 15 residues long. J lost 1 base, V lost 7 bases, and 7 bases had no gene match. CDR3 sequence reads: CASTRTGVSNQPQHF. For the CDR3, the DNA is TGTGCCAGCACTCGCACAGGGGTGAGCAATCAGCCCCAGCATTTT.

The chain links TRBV19 to TRBJ1-2; the match to TRBD1 covers 7 bases. Germline loops: CDR1 LNHDA, CDR2 SQIVND (reference sequence). Unmatched junction bases numbered 9, after V lost 1 base and J lost 7 bases. The CDR3 is made up of 15 amino acids. CDR3 sequence reads: CASSIGPTGESGYTF. Written as DNA, the CDR3 is TGTGCCAGTAGTATAGGACCTACAGGGGAATCTGGCTACACCTTC.